The next 2 T cell receptor beta chains were all read from a single sample in a study of shared clonotypes between healthy human individuals. TCRdb's table, derived via immunoSEQ multiplex PCR, lists solely in-frame clones and lacks some. The profile shows around 2.1 million clones, 90% to 97% of them singletons. Sequencing was performed on naive CD4+ T cells sorted from blood. As to subset: CD45RA+ positively selected. The origin of the receptors is a man younger than 35 in good health.

The rearrangement joins TRBV4-3 to TRBJ1-2; weak D call: TRBD1 (5 bases). The CDR3 has 13 residues. Trimming took off 0 bases at V and 9 bases at J, with 11 bases between the two ends. Germline-derived CDR1 and CDR2 are LGHNA and YSLEER. The CDR3 nucleotides are TGCGCCAGCAGCCAAGATGGGGGGGTTAGCTACACCTTC. Translating it yields CASSQDGGVSYTF.

The V and J genes are TRBV9 and TRBJ2-3; 7 positions agree with TRBD2. Germline CDR1 and CDR2: SGDLS and YYNGEE. The CDR3 runs 14 residues. The ends lost 6 bases at V and 8 bases at J; junction bases unmatched: 12. CDR3 sequence: CASTREVLTGTQYF. Written as DNA, the CDR3 is TGTGCCAGCACCCGGGAGGTCCTGACCGGTACGCAGTATTTT. Filled out from reference TRBV9 and TRBJ2-3, the complete variable domain reads DSGVTQTPKHLITATGQRVTLRCSPRSGDLSVYWYQQSLDQGLQFLIQYYNGEERAKGNILERFSAQQFPDLHSELNLSSLELGDSALYFCASTREVLTGTQYFGPGTRLTVL.